This T cell receptor beta chain was recovered during a study of cytomegalovirus exposure and HLA in healthy donors. The study, taken as a whole, reports: Testing in vitro showed a few CMV-associated chains specific for CMV antigens.

The method was immunoSEQ multiplex PCR; TCRdb's version includes in-frame clones alone and lacks a portion of them. The profile shows approximately 120,000 clones, about 89% of them singletons. The germline V gene encodes CDR1 KGHSH and CDR2 LQKENI. This CDR3 spans 15 amino acids. V lost 2 bases to trimming and J lost 1 base; unmatched junction nucleotides: 2. Concerning this clone: Its specificity is not known.

The origin of this receptor is a woman between 18 and 29 years old in good health and CMV-seronegative. The chain has TRBV18 and TRBJ2-7; 10 nucleotides agree with TRBD1. The sample taken for sequencing was PBMCs. The CDR3 DNA sequence: TGTGCCAGCTCACCAGGACAGGGGGAATCCTACGAGCAGTACTTC. Amino acid sequence: CASSPGQGESYEQYF.